One and the same sample provided the 11 T cell receptor beta chains below, sequenced in a study of T cells after yellow fever vaccination. Via MiXCR, TCRdb re-called the 5' RACE reads, giving one row per CDR3 protein. The table includes under 200,000 distinct CDR3 sequences, less than 9% detected once. The sequencing used CD4+ T cells sorted from PBMCs, collected around 5 days after the first yellow fever vaccination. The receptor set was obtained from a young man who received the YFV17D yellow fever vaccine.

The gene calls are TRBV24-1 and TRBJ2-3, with TRBD1 identical over 9 bases. The CDR3 is made up of 15 amino acids. V shed 3 bases, J shed 5 bases, and the junction held 5 bases outside the gene matches. Germline V gene data show CDR1 as KGHDR and CDR2 as SFDVKD. This CDR3 is CATSDPGQGIDTQYF. In DNA, the CDR3 is TGTGCCACCAGTGATCCTGGACAGGGGATAGATACGCAGTATTTT.

This chain links TRBV5-6 with TRBJ2-4; no clear D. Between the trimmed V and J ends, which lost 1 base and 4 bases, there was a span of 12 bases. The CDR3 covers 15 residues. Germline CDR1 and CDR2: SGHDT and YYEEEE. Written as DNA, the CDR3 is TGTGCCAGCAGCTTGACACAGACGATAAAAAACATTCAGTACTTC. Translating it yields CASSLTQTIKNIQYF.

This clonotype was seen a few times. V is TRBV5-1 and J is TRBJ1-3; D gene unclear. V was shortened by 3 bases and J by 0 bases, with 13 bases between the two germline ends. This CDR3 is 16 amino acids long. Germline lookup yields CDR1 SGHRS and CDR2 YFSETQ. This CDR3 is CASSSGPRTSGNTIYF. The CDR3 region has the DNA TGCGCCAGCAGCTCCGGGCCCCGCACCTCTGGAAACACCATATATTTT. The whole variable domain, filled in from reference TRBV5-1 and TRBJ1-3, reads KAGVTQTPRYLIKTRGQQVTLSCSPISGHRSVSWYQQTPGQGLQFLFEYFSETQRNKGNFPGRFSGRQFSNSRSEMNVSTLELGDSALYLCASSSGPRTSGNTIYFGEGSWLTVV.

This clonotype has a handful of counts. This sequence joins TRBV5-1 and TRBJ2-1, with 9 bases aligning to TRBD2. J was trimmed by 0 bases and V by 4 bases; bases with no gene match: 2. The CDR3 totals 15 residues. In germline, CDR1 is SGHRS, CDR2 YFSETQ. The CDR3 is CASSRSGGSYNEQFF. CDR3 sequence (DNA): TGCGCCAGCAGCCGTAGCGGGGGCTCCTACAATGAGCAGTTCTTC.

This clonotype was detected ten times or more. The rearrangement uses TRBV10-3 and TRBJ2-1, with 11 bases aligning to TRBD1. There are 16 residues in the CDR3. The V gene's germline CDR1 is ENHRY and CDR2 SYGVKD. J gave up 9 bases and V 2 bases, and 9 bases lay outside the gene matches. The chain's CDR3 is CAISETGTGGFGEQFF. The CDR3 nucleotides read TGTGCCATCAGTGAGACCGGGACAGGGGGTTTCGGTGAGCAGTTCTTC.

The chain recombines TRBV28 with TRBJ2-2, with D possibly matching TRBD2 (5 bases). V gave up 5 bases and J gave up 6 bases, with 16 bases separating them. Looked up from germline, CDR1 is MDHEN and CDR2 is SYDVKM. This CDR3 region has 15 residues. For the CDR3, the DNA is TGTGCCAGCAGTCCGCGGGTCTCCTCGGCCGGGGAGCTGTTTTTT. Amino acids: CASSPRVSSAGELFF.

There are a few counts of this clonotype. This chain connects TRBV19 to TRBJ1-6; 8 bases align to TRBD1. The CDR3 sequence is 17 residues long. Trimming at V came to 1 base and at J to 8 bases, leaving 10 bases not matched to a gene. The germline gives CDR1 LNHDA, CDR2 SQIVND (reference sequence). The CDR3 region has the DNA TGTGCCAGTAGTATAGCCGTCGGGCAGGGGGCTGATTCACCCCTCCACTTT. Translated, it gives CASSIAVGQGADSPLHF.

In DNA form, the CDR3 reads TGTGCCAGCAGTAAGACGGGCACAGATACGCAGTATTTT. As protein: CASSKTGTDTQYF. V gene TRBV6-1 combines with J gene TRBJ2-3, with unresolved D. Trimming removed 5 bases from V and 1 base from J, with 7 bases in between. Per the germline V gene, CDR1 is MNHNS and CDR2 is SASEGT. The CDR3 spans 13 residues.

This clonotype has just a few counts. The J gene is TRBJ2-1, the V gene TRBV5-1; 10 nucleotides agree with TRBD1. The trim removed 3 bases at V and 5 bases at J, leaving 5 bases unmatched. The CDR3 extends over 15 amino acids. Germline V CDR1 and CDR2: SGHRS, YFSETQ. CDR3 sequence reads: CASSSTGGSDNEQFF. The CDR3 bases are TGCGCCAGCAGCTCGACAGGGGGCAGCGACAATGAGCAGTTCTTC. The full variable domain, rest sourced from reference TRBV5-1 and TRBJ2-1, is KAGVTQTPRYLIKTRGQQVTLSCSPISGHRSVSWYQQTPGQGLQFLFEYFSETQRNKGNFPGRFSGRQFSNSRSEMNVSTLELGDSALYLCASSSTGGSDNEQFFGPGTRLTVL.

This clonotype was detected ten times or more. V usage is TRBV5-1 and J usage is TRBJ2-2; the match to TRBD2 covers 8 bases. The germline CDR1 and CDR2 sequences are SGHRS and YFSETQ. Unmatched junction bases numbered 9, after V lost 2 bases and J lost 6 bases. CDR3 length: 16 residues. CDR3: CASSLNEGGGSGELFF. DNA of the CDR3: TGCGCCAGCAGCTTAAACGAAGGCGGGGGGTCCGGGGAGCTGTTTTTT.

This clonotype was counted at least ten times. The rearrangement joins TRBV7-2 to TRBJ2-5; weak D call: TRBD2 (6 bases). The V gene's germline CDR1 is SGHTA and CDR2 FQGNSA. V was trimmed by 5 bases and J by 1 base, leaving 14 bases between them. CDR3 length: 15 amino acids. CDR3 sequence reads: CASSPPGGTQETQYF. In nucleotides, the CDR3 is TGTGCCAGCAGCCCTCCTGGAGGGACCCAAGAGACCCAGTACTTC.